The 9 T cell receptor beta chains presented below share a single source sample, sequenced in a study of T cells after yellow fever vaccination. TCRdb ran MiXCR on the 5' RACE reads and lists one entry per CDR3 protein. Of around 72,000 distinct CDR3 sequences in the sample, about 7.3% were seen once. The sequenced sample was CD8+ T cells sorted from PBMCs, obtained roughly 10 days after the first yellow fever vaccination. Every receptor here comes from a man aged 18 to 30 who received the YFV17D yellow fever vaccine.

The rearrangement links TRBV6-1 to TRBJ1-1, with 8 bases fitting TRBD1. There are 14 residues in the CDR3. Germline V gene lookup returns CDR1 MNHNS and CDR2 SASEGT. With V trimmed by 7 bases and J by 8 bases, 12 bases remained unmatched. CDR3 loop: CASTGGTGWPEAFF. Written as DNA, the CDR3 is TGTGCCAGCACCGGGGGGACAGGATGGCCCGAAGCTTTCTTT.

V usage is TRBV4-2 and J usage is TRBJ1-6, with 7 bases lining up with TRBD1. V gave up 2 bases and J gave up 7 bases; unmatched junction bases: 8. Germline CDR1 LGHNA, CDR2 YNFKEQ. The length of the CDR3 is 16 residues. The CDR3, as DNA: TGTGCCAGCAGCCAACGGGACAGTCCCTCCAATTCACCCCTCCACTTT. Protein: CASSQRDSPSNSPLHF.

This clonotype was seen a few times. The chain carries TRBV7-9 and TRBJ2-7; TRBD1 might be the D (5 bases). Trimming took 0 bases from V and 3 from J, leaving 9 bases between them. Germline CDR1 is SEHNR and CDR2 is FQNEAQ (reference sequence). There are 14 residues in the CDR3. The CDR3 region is CASSLALQGYEQYV. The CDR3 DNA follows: TGTGCCAGCAGCTTAGCGCTCCAGGGCTACGAGCAGTACGTC.

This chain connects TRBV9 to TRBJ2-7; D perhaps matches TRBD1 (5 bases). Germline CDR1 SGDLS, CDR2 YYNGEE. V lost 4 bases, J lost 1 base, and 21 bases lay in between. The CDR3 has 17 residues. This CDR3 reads CASSQGPQGRFSYEQYF. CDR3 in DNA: TGTGCCAGCAGCCAAGGGCCCCAGGGAAGGTTTTCCTACGAGCAGTACTTC. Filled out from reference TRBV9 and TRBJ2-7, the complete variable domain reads DSGVTQTPKHLITATGQRVTLRCSPRSGDLSVYWYQQSLDQGLQFLIQYYNGEERAKGNILERFSAQQFPDLHSELNLSSLELGDSALYFCASSQGPQGRFSYEQYFGPGTRLTVT.

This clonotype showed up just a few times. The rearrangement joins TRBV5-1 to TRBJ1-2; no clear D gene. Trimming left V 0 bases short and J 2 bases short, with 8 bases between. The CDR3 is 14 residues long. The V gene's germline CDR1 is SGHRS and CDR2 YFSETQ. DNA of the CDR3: TGCGCCAGCAGCTTGGCGCGGGAGAACTATGGCTACACCTTC. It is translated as CASSLARENYGYTF.

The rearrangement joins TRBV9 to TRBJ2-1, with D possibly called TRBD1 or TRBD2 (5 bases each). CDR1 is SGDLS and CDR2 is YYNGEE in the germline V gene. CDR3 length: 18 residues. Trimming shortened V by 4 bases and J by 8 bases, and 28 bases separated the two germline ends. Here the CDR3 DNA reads TGTGCCAGCAGCACCCGGGACGTCGGGACCCTTGTTTTGTATGAGCAGTTCTTC. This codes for CASSTRDVGTLVLYEQFF.

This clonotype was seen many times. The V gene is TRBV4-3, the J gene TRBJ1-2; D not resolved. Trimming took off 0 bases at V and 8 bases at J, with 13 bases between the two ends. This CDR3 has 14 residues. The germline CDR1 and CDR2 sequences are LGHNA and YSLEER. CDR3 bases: TGCGCCAGCAGCCAAGATAAGTGGCTTGGCGGCTACACCTTC. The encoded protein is CASSQDKWLGGYTF.

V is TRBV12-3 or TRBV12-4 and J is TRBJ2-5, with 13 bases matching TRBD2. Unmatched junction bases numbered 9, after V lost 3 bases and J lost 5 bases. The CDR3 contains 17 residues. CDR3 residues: CASSLGTSGAPRETQYF. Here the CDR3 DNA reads TGTGCCAGCAGTTTGGGGACTAGCGGGGCCCCCCGGGAGACCCAGTACTTC.

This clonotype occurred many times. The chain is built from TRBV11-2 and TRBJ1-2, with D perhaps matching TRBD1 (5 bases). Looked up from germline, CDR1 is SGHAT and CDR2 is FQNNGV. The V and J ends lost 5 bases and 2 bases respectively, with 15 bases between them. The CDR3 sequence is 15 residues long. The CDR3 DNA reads TGTGCCAGCAGCCCCGAGGCGGGGACCAACTATGGCTACACCTTC. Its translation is CASSPEAGTNYGYTF.